This entry concerns a single T cell receptor (beta chain). This sample is part of a study of blood T cell repertoires in COVID-19. The overall study: The samples span acute and convalescent COVID-19 from the United States, Italy and Spain. The cDNA or gDNA used as material had been derived from T cells, B-cell-depleted T cells, or PBMCs.

The CDR3 loop spans 19 amino acids. With V trimmed by 3 bases and J by 4 bases, 15 bases remained unmatched. Per germline, CDR1 SGDLS and CDR2 YYNGEE. How the authors handled the data: Amplifying reference gene primers gave estimates of nucleated cell counts. Repertoires were generated with immunoSEQ multiplex PCR, while TCRdb's copy carries only in-frame clones and drops some. Clone size and V and J calls were adopted from that table, with D and trimming inferred from the DNA. The profile shows around 79,000 clones, 65% to 90% of them singletons. This TCR came from an older woman with acute or convalescent COVID-19. The specimen was peripheral blood. The chain links TRBV9 to TRBJ2-3; 12 bases line up with TRBD2. Here the CDR3 reads CASSAETSGGLLVADTQYF. The CDR3 DNA reads TGTGCCAGCAGCGCCGAGACTAGCGGGGGCCTCCTTGTTGCAGATACGCAGTATTTT.